The 2 T cell receptor beta chains presented below share a single source sample, sequenced in a study of cytomegalovirus exposure and HLA in healthy donors (TCRdb year 2017). The library was obtained by the immunoSEQ multiplex PCR assay. A mixture of 60 forward primers for TCR Vbeta segments and 13 reverse primers for TCR Jbeta segments was used in the multiplex PCR. TCRdb limited this immuneACCESS table to in-frame rearrangements with V and J called. A share of clones is missing; checked studies link under half to unresolved V genes, and the rest is unexplained. The sample profile shows 150,000 or so clones; 77% of them were found once. The top ten hold roughly 1.6% of the sample. Material for sequencing was PBMCs. These receptors all come from a female donor in good health and CMV-seronegative.

This rearrangement joins TRBV12-5 to TRBJ1-5, with a weak D call TRBD1 (5 bases). The CDR3 loop spans 11 amino acids. From germline, CDR1 is LGHNT and CDR2 FRNRAP. The V end lost 4 bases, the J end lost 10 bases, and 8 bases lay between the germline ends. The CDR3 DNA is TGTGCTAGTGGTTCCGGACAACCCCAGCATTTT. It translates to CASGSGQPQHF.

The chain links TRBV10-3 to TRBJ2-3; unclear D gene. Germline CDR1 reads ENHRY; CDR2 reads SYGVKD. Trimming cost V 3 bases and J 0 bases, with 4 bases left between them. This CDR3 contains 13 residues. The CDR3 DNA reads as TGTGCCATCAGTGACACTAGCACAGATACGCAGTATTTT. Residues: CAISDTSTDTQYF.